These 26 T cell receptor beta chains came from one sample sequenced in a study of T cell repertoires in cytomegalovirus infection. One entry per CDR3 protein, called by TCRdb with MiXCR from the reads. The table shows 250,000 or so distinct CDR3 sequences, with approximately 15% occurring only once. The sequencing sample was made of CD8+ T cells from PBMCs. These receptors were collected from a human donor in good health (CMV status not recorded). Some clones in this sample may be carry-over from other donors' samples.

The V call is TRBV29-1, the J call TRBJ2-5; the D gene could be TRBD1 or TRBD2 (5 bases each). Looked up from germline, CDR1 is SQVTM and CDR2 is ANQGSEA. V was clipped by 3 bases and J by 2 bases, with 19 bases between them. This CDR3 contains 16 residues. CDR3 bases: TGCAGCGTTGAGCTAGTCAGGGACCAAATTCAAGAGACCCAGTACTTC. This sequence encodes CSVELVRDQIQETQYF.

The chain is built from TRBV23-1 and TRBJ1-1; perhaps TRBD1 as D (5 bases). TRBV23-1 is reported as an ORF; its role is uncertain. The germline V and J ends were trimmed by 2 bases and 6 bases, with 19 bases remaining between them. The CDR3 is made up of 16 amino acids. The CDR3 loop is CASSQMRDQGCAEAFF. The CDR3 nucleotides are TGCGCCAGCAGTCAAATGAGGGATCAGGGCTGCGCTGAAGCTTTCTTT.

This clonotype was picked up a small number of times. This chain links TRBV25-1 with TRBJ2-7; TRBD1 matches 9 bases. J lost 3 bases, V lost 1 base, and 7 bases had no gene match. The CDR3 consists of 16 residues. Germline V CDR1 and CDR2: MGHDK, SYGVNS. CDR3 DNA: TGTGCCAGCAGTGAATTTCAGGGACAGGGACACTACGAGCAGTACTTC. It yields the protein CASSEFQGQGHYEQYF.

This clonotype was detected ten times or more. DNA of the CDR3: TGTGCCAGCAGCTTAGGAAAGGTCCCGACAGGGCCTAATGAAAAACTGTTTTTT. The encoded protein is CASSLGKVPTGPNEKLFF. The chain employs TRBV7-2 and TRBJ1-4; TRBD1 aligns across 7 bases. The CDR3 is 18 residues long. CDR1 and CDR2 (germline): SGHTA, FQGNSA. Trimming cost V 1 base and J 3 bases; bases outside gene matches: 11.

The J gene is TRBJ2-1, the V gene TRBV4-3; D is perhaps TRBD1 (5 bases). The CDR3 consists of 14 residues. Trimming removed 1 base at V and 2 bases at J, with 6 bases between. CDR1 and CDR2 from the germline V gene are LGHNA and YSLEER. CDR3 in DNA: TGCGCCAGCAGCCAAGGACAGACCTACAATGAGCAGTTCTTC. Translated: CASSQGQTYNEQFF.

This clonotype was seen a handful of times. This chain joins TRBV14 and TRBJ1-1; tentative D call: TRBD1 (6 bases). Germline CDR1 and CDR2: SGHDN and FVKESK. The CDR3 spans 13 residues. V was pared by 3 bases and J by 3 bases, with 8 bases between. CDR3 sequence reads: CASSHGQYTEAFF. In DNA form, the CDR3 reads TGTGCCAGCAGCCACGGACAGTACACTGAAGCTTTCTTT. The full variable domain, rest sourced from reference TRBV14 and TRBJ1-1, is EAGVTQFPSHSVIEKGQTVTLRCDPISGHDNLYWYRRVMGKEIKFLLHFVKESKQDESGMPNNRFLAERTGGTYSTLKVQPAELEDSGVYFCASSHGQYTEAFFGQGTRLTVV.

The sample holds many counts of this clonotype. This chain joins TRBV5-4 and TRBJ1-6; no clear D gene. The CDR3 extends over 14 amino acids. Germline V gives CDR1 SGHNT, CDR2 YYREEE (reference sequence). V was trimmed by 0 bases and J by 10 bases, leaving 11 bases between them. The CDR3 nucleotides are TGTGCCAGCAGCTTGGGACCAGATTTGTCACCCCTCCACTTT. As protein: CASSLGPDLSPLHF. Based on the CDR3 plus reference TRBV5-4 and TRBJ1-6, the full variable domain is ETGVTQSPTHLIKTRGQQVTLRCSSQSGHNTVSWYQQALGQGPQFIFQYYREEENGRGNFPPRFSGLQFPNYSSELNVNALELDDSALYLCASSLGPDLSPLHFGNGTRLTVT.

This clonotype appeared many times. Here the CDR3 DNA reads TGTGCCAGCAGCTCCAGAGCGAGCACAGATACGCAGTATTTT. It is translated as CASSSRASTDTQYF. V and J are TRBV7-8 and TRBJ2-3; D not resolved. This CDR3 is built from 14 residues. V shed 4 bases and J shed 0 bases, with 8 bases lying between them. Per germline, CDR1 SGHVS and CDR2 FQNEAQ.

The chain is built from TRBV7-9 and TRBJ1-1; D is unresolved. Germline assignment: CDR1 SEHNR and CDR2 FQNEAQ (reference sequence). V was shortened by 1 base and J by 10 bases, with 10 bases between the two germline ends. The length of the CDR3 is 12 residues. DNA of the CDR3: TGTGCCAGCAGCTTAGACGACGGCGGAGCTTTCTTT. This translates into CASSLDDGGAFF.

CDR3 sequence reads: CAAFQGFEYEQYF. In DNA, the CDR3 is TGTGCCGCCTTCCAGGGGTTTGAATACGAGCAGTACTTC. The rearrangement uses TRBV10-3 and TRBJ2-7; D perhaps matches TRBD1 (6 bases). The germline CDR1 and CDR2 sequences are ENHRY and SYGVKD. V was trimmed by 11 bases and J by 4 bases, leaving 18 bases between them. The CDR3 is 13 amino acids.

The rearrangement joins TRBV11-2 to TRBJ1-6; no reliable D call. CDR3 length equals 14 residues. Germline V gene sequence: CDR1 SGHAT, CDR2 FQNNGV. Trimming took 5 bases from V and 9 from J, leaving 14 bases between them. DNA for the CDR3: TGTGCCAGCAGCCACAGTGAAAACACTTCACCCCTCCACTTT. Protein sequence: CASSHSENTSPLHF.

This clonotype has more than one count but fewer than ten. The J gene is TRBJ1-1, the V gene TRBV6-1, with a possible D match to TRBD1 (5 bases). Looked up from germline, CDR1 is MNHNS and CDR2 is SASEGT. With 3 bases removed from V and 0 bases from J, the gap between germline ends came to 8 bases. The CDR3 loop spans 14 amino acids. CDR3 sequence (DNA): TGTGCCAGCAGTGAGGGACCGTTGAACACTGAAGCTTTCTTT. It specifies CASSEGPLNTEAFF.

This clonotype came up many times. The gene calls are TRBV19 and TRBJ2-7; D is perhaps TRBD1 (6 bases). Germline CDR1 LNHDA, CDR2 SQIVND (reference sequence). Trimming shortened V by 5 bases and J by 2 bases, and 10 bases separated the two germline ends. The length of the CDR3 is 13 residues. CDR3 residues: CASSAGATYEQYF. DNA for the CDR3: TGTGCCAGTAGTGCAGGGGCTACCTACGAGCAGTACTTC.

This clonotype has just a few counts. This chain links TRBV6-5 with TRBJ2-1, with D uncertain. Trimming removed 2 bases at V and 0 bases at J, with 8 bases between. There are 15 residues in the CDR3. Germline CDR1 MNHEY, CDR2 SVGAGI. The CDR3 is CASSYVASSYNEQFF. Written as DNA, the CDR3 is TGTGCCAGCAGTTACGTGGCGAGCTCCTACAATGAGCAGTTCTTC.

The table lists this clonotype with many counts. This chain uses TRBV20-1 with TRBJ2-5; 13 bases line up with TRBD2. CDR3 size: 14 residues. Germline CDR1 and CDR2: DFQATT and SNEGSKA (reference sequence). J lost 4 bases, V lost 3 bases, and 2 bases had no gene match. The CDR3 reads CSARTSGGRETQYF. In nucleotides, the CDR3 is TGCAGTGCTAGGACTAGCGGGGGGAGAGAGACCCAGTACTTC.

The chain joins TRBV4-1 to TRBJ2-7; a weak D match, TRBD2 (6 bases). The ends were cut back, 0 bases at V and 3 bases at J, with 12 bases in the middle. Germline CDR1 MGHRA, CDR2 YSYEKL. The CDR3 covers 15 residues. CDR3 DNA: TGCGCCAGCAGCCAAGAGAAGGAGGGATACTACGAGCAGTACTTC. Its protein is CASSQEKEGYYEQYF.

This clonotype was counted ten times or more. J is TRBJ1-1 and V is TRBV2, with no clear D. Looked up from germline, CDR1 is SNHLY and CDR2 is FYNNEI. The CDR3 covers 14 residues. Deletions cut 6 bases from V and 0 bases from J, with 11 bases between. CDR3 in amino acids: CASRVDGMNTEAFF. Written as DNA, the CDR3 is TGTGCCAGCAGGGTGGACGGGATGAACACTGAAGCTTTCTTT. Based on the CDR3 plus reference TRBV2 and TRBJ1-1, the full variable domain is EPEVTQTPSHQVTQMGQEVILRCVPISNHLYFYWYRQILGQKVEFLVSFYNNEISEKSEIFDDQFSVERPDGSNFTLKIRSTKLEDSAMYFCASRVDGMNTEAFFGQGTRLTVV.

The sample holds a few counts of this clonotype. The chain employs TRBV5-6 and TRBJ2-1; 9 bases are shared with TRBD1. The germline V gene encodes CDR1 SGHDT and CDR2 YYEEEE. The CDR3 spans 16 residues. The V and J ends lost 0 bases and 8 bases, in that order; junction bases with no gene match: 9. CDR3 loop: CASSLAGGQGSDEQFF. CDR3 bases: TGTGCCAGCAGCTTGGCCGGGGGACAGGGCAGCGATGAGCAGTTCTTC.

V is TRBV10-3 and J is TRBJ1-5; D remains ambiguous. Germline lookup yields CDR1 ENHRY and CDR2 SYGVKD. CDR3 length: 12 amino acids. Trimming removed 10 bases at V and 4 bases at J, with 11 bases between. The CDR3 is CASQTGNQPQHF. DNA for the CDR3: TGTGCCAGCCAAACGGGAAATCAGCCCCAGCATTTT.

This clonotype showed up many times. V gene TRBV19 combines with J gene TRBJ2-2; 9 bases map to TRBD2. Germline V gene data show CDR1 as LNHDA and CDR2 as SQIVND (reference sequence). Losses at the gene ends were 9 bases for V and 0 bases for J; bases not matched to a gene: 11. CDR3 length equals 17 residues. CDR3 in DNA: TGTGCCAGCCTATCTTGGAGCGGGGGGTCGAACACCGGGGAGCTGTTTTTT. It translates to CASLSWSGGSNTGELFF.

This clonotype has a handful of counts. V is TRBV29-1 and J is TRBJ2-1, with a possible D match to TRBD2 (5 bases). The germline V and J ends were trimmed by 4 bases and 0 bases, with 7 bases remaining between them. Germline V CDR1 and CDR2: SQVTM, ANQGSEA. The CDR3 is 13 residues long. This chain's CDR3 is CSVAGSSYNEQFF. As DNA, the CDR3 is TGCAGCGTTGCGGGGAGCTCCTACAATGAGCAGTTCTTC.

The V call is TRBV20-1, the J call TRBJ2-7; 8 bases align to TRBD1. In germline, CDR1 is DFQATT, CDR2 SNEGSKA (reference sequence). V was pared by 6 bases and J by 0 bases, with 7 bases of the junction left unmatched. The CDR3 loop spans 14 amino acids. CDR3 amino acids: CSAADREGSYEQYF. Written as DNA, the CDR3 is TGCAGTGCCGCGGACAGGGAAGGCTCCTACGAGCAGTACTTC.

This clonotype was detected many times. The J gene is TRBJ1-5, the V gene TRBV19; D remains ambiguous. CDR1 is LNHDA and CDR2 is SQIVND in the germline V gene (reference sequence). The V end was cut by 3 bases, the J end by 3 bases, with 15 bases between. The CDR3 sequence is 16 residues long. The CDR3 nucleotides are TGTGCCAGTAGTATCGTGCGACAAGTTGCCAATCAGCCCCAGCATTTT. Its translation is CASSIVRQVANQPQHF.

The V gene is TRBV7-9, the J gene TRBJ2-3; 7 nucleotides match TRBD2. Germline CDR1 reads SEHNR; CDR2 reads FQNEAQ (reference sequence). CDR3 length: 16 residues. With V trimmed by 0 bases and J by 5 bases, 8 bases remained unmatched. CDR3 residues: CASSLAAGVAEDTQYF. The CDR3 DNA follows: TGTGCCAGCAGCTTAGCGGCGGGGGTCGCGGAAGATACGCAGTATTTT.

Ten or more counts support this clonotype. The CDR3 DNA sequence: TGTGCCATCAGTGACCGGGGGCCGGGGGATGAGCAGTTCTTC. This encodes CAISDRGPGDEQFF. The genes are TRBV10-3 and TRBJ2-1, with D perhaps being TRBD1 or TRBD2 (6 bases each). The V end lost 3 bases, the J end lost 8 bases, and 14 bases lay between the germline ends. Looked up from germline, CDR1 is ENHRY and CDR2 is SYGVKD. The CDR3 extends over 14 amino acids.

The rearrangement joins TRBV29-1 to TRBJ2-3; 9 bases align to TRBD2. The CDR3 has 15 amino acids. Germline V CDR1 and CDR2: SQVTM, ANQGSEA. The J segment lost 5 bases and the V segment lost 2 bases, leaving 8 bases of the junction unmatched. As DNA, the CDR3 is TGCAGCGTTGAATGGCGGGGGGGCCGGGGAGATACGCAGTATTTT. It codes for CSVEWRGGRGDTQYF.